A single sample gave rise to the 6 T cell receptor beta chains below, sequenced in a study of T cell clusters in autoimmune cytopenias. One tube held mixed TRB-A and TRB-B primer pools for touch-down PCR. After re-calling the multiplex PCR reads, TCRdb lists one entry per CDR3 protein, DNA absent. The listing contains over 2,500 distinct CDR3 sequences. Each sample's input was around 270 ng genomic DNA, 35,000 to 40,000 genome equivalents. The sequencing input was peripheral blood. The receptors originated from a human donor with an autoimmune cytopenia or autoimmune hepatitis (not recorded which).

Judged by frequency, this clonotype is medium-sized (0.01 to 0.1%). The chain combines TRBV20-1 with TRBJ2-3; TCRdb reports TRBD1, a call that lacks DNA to check it against. The CDR3 is made up of 14 amino acids. CDR1 is DFQATT and CDR2 is SNEGSKA in the germline V gene (reference sequence). The CDR3 spells CSAQSGGGTDTQYF.

This clonotype is identified as medium-sized (0.01 to 0.1%) from frequency. This chain links TRBV19 with TRBJ1-5. The CDR3 extends over 15 amino acids. From germline, CDR1 is LNHDA and CDR2 SQIVND (reference sequence). CDR3: CASTTGIRGNQPQHF.

The rearrangement joins TRBV10-3 to TRBJ1-2; TCRdb picks TRBD1, but there is no DNA to check that call. Per germline, CDR1 ENHRY and CDR2 SYGVKD. The CDR3 is 14 amino acids. The CDR3 protein is CAISGQGGNYGYTF.

This chain links TRBV5-6 with TRBJ2-7; TCRdb reports TRBD2, a call that lacks DNA to check it against. Looked up from germline, CDR1 is SGHDT and CDR2 is YYEEEE. This CDR3 contains 15 residues. The CDR3: CASSFRAPNSYEQYF.

Measured by frequency, this clonotype is medium-sized. This chain joins TRBV12-3 or TRBV12-4 and TRBJ2-5; the D gene TCRdb calls, TRBD1, cannot be checked with no DNA. CDR3 size: 16 residues. Here the CDR3 reads CASTNGAGIGQETQYF.

The rearrangement links TRBV12-3 or TRBV12-4 to TRBJ2-5; the D gene TCRdb calls, TRBD1, cannot be checked with no DNA. The CDR3 runs to 14 residues. The CDR3 protein is CASSIRGGLETQYF.